Described below is a single T cell receptor beta chain sequence and its context. Its specificity is unknown. This record comes from a study of T cell repertoires in cytomegalovirus infection. The wider study: CMV infection together with matching HLA type was indicated by public TCR beta signatures.

TCRdb fed the reads into MiXCR, producing one record per CDR3 protein. Of about 530,000 distinct CDR3 sequences detected, around a quarter appear once; the ten largest clones hold about 13%. Study-wide results and caveats: There were HLA-C-restricted CMV-specific TCR beta clonotypes dominating the ex vivo response. Cumulative public TCR beta family frequency identified CMV carriers with the relevant HLA.

The V gene end was trimmed by 8 bases and the J gene end by 3 bases; junction bases not matched to a gene: 10. CDR3 length: 15 residues. Germline V gives CDR1 MNHNS, CDR2 SASEGT. The genes are TRBV6-1 and TRBJ1-5; 7 bases fit TRBD1. The sequenced sample was PBMCs. The clonotype originates from a human donor in good health (CMV status not recorded). Some clones in this sample may be carry-over from other donors' samples. This CDR3 reads CASALDRPHNQPQHF. Here the CDR3 DNA reads TGTGCCAGCGCCTTGGACAGGCCTCACAATCAGCCCCAGCATTTT.